This T cell receptor beta chain stems from a study of blood T cells in healthy people across ages. Across the whole study: The template switching approach captured approximately one barcoded beta molecule for every two T cells.

A J-beta primer mix and a sample-barcoded 5' primer were used in a second PCR of roughly 6 to 11 cycles. TCRdb re-analysed the 5' RACE reads in MiXCR, keeping a single row per CDR3 protein. The profile shows around 1,600,000 distinct CDR3 sequences, roughly two fifths of them singletons. Samples had at least 7 million PBMCs isolated from them. Overall study results and limits: Investigators treated diversity estimates from one million T cells as underestimates.

V lost 4 bases and J 0 bases, leaving 13 bases between the germline ends. Germline lookup yields CDR1 MNHEY and CDR2 SVGAGI. The CDR3 contains 15 residues. Only a few counts were recorded for this clonotype. What it binds is not known. The genes are TRBV6-5 and TRBJ2-7; D ambiguous. The specimen sequenced was blood. The TCR sequence derives from a woman aged 18-29 years in good health. CDR3 DNA sequence: TGTGCCAGCAGTTTTACCCCGGGCGGCTCCTACGAGCAGTACTTC. It codes for CASSFTPGGSYEQYF.